These 30 T cell receptor beta chains were all obtained from the same sample, sequenced in a study of response to subunit inactivated influenza vaccine (dated 2018 in TCRdb). Library preparation used RT-PCR. The reads were generated on an Illumina HiSeq 2500. TCRdb reworked the public reads: Q25 trimming with fastp, MiXCR clone assembly, productive beta chains retained. Each entry is one CDR3 protein sequence, shown with its most common DNA and genes. The sample table contains 650,000 to 850,000 distinct CDR3 sequences; only one count was recorded for roughly 13% of them. The ten largest clones represent around 6.5% of the sample. The sample in question was PBMCs from blood, obtained about 14 days before vaccination. Receptors were obtained from a man in his forties or fifties who received an inactivated influenza vaccine. Donor details come from another sample of the same person, matched by shared clones.

This clonotype has more than one count but fewer than ten. This chain joins TRBV5-1 and TRBJ2-7; no firm D call. The germline V and J ends were trimmed by 0 bases and 7 bases, with 8 bases remaining between them. The CDR3 consists of 12 residues. CDR1 and CDR2 (germline): SGHRS, YFSETQ. The CDR3 protein is CASSLGFQEQYF. CDR3 DNA: TGCGCCAGCAGCTTGGGCTTTCAGGAGCAGTACTTC.

The V gene is TRBV5-1, the J gene TRBJ2-3; D not resolved. The CDR3 totals 15 residues. Trimming cost V 4 bases and J 0 bases, with 12 bases left between them. In germline, CDR1 is SGHRS, CDR2 YFSETQ. The CDR3 DNA is TGCGCCAGCAGCCCGGACGGAATTAGCACAGATACGCAGTATTTT. This sequence encodes CASSPDGISTDTQYF.

This rearrangement joins TRBV6-5 to TRBJ2-3; D remains ambiguous. Germline-derived CDR1 and CDR2 are MNHEY and SVGAGI. Trimming pared 3 bases from V and 2 bases from J, leaving 18 bases between. This CDR3 spans 17 amino acids. The CDR3 sequence is CASSYGLNSIHTDTQYF. CDR3 bases: TGTGCCAGCAGTTATGGTTTAAACTCCATCCACACAGATACGCAGTATTTT.

The V call is TRBV12-3 or TRBV12-4, the J call TRBJ2-5; tentatively, D is TRBD1 (6 bases). V lost 5 bases to trimming and J lost 5 bases, with 9 bases between them. The CDR3 covers 12 residues. The CDR3 coding sequence is TGTGCCAGCAGTGGGGACATGGAGACCCAGTACTTC. As protein: CASSGDMETQYF.

J is TRBJ2-6 and V is TRBV6-1; D may be TRBD1 or TRBD2 (5 bases each). CDR3 length: 14 residues. V was cut by 7 bases and J by 2 bases, with 9 bases left in between. Per the germline V gene, CDR1 is MNHNS and CDR2 is SASEGT. CDR3 in amino acids: CASTGLAGANVLTF. In nucleotides, the CDR3 is TGTGCCAGCACGGGGCTCGCTGGGGCCAACGTCCTGACTTTC.

This clonotype was seen repeatedly, ten times or more. The chain joins TRBV12-3 or TRBV12-4 to TRBJ1-5, with D hard to call. The CDR3 covers 14 residues. Trimming removed 2 bases from V and 3 bases from J, with 8 bases in between. The CDR3 DNA is TGTGCCAGCAGTTTAATGGGTTTCAATCAGCCCCAGCATTTT. Translating gives CASSLMGFNQPQHF.

The chain uses TRBV20-1 and TRBJ2-1; 12 bases map to TRBD2. Germline values: CDR1 DFQATT, CDR2 SNEGSKA (reference sequence). V shed 6 bases, J shed 8 bases, and the junction held 8 bases outside the gene matches. The CDR3 length is 14 residues. The CDR3 region is CSAVGLAGTYEQFF. CDR3 coding DNA: TGCAGTGCGGTCGGACTAGCGGGAACGTATGAGCAGTTCTTC.

The chain combines TRBV12-3 or TRBV12-4 with TRBJ1-2; D call uncertain. The CDR3 extends over 11 amino acids. Trimming took off 6 bases at V and 6 bases at J, with 8 bases between the two ends. CDR3 protein: CASRDYDGYTF. CDR3 in DNA: TGTGCCAGCAGGGACTATGATGGCTACACCTTC.

This clonotype was observed a few times. The CDR3 DNA reads TGCAGTGCTAGAGCCCACGGGCAGAATCAGCCCCAGCATTTT. It yields the protein CSARAHGQNQPQHF. The chain uses TRBV20-1 and TRBJ1-5, with D unclear. In germline, CDR1 is DFQATT, CDR2 SNEGSKA (reference sequence). The CDR3 is 14 amino acids. The germline V and J ends were trimmed by 1 base and 4 bases, with 11 bases remaining between them.

In its sample, this clonotype was seen many times. The chain has TRBV18 and TRBJ2-1; perhaps TRBD1 as D (5 bases). Trimming took off 6 bases at V and 2 bases at J, with 5 bases between the two ends. Germline V gene sequence: CDR1 KGHSH, CDR2 LQKENI. The CDR3 has 12 residues. CDR3 in amino acids: CASSTAYNEQFF. CDR3 in DNA: TGTGCCAGCTCGACAGCCTACAATGAGCAGTTCTTC.

This clonotype was seen a single time. This chain uses TRBV4-1 with TRBJ2-5, with 13 bases lining up with TRBD2. The length of the CDR3 is 15 residues. Germline lookup yields CDR1 MGHRA and CDR2 YSYEKL. V was clipped by 6 bases and J by 1 base; unmatched bases: 2. CDR3 DNA: TGCGCCAGCAGACTAGCGGGAGGGGGCCAAGAGACCCAGTACTTC. As protein: CASRLAGGGQETQYF.

This clonotype has just a few counts. This sequence may be a read error, since a much larger clone differs from it by one base. The chain carries TRBV29-1 and TRBJ2-1; TRBD2 matches 11 bases. CDR3 size: 13 residues. V dropped 7 bases and J dropped 2; count of bases not matched to a gene: 1. Germline-derived CDR1 and CDR2 are SQVTM and ANQGSEA. The CDR3 reads CSGSGRAYNEQFF. CDR3 nucleotide sequence: TGCAGCGGTAGCGGGAGGGCCTACAATGAGCAGTTCTTC.

This clonotype has at least ten counts. V is TRBV5-1 and J is TRBJ2-3, with 8 bases matching TRBD1. The CDR3 loop spans 14 amino acids. CDR1 is SGHRS and CDR2 is YFSETQ in the germline V gene. Trimming at V came to 4 bases and at J to 4 bases, leaving 5 bases not matched to a gene. The CDR3 region is CASSTGQGADTQYF. CDR3 bases: TGCGCCAGCAGCACCGGACAGGGAGCAGATACGCAGTATTTT. Drawing the rest from reference TRBV5-1 and TRBJ2-3, the complete variable domain is KAGVTQTPRYLIKTRGQQVTLSCSPISGHRSVSWYQQTPGQGLQFLFEYFSETQRNKGNFPGRFSGRQFSNSRSEMNVSTLELGDSALYLCASSTGQGADTQYFGPGTRLTVL.

This clonotype has more than one count but fewer than ten. This rearrangement joins TRBV6-1 to TRBJ2-7; TRBD1 aligns across 12 bases. The CDR3 is 15 residues long. The germline V gene encodes CDR1 MNHNS and CDR2 SASEGT. V shed 6 bases, J shed 6 bases, and the junction held 9 bases outside the gene matches. CDR3 region: CASSRGTGGRSEQYF. The CDR3 DNA is TGTGCCAGCAGCCGAGGGACAGGGGGCCGCAGCGAGCAGTACTTC.

A few counts support this clonotype. This chain uses TRBV5-1 with TRBJ2-3; D remains ambiguous. Germline lookup yields CDR1 SGHRS and CDR2 YFSETQ. V was trimmed by 2 bases and J by 9 bases, leaving 25 bases between them. The CDR3 spans 17 residues. The CDR3 coding sequence is TGCGCCAGCAGCTTTGACCTAACTGGTGGCCTGCCGAAAACGCAGTATTTT. Amino acids: CASSFDLTGGLPKTQYF.

This clonotype was observed a few times. The DNA of the CDR3 is TGTGCCAGCCGGACAGGGGGCAACTACGAGCAGTACTTC. Protein sequence: CASRTGGNYEQYF. The J gene is TRBJ2-7, the V gene TRBV6-2 or TRBV6-3, with TRBD1 matching over 11 bases. The CDR3 is made up of 13 amino acids. Unmatched junction bases numbered 3, after V lost 8 bases and J lost 3 bases. Germline V gene lookup returns CDR1 MNHEY and CDR2 SVGEGT.

This clonotype occurred a few times. The rearrangement links TRBV15 to TRBJ2-5, with D perhaps TRBD2 (7 bases). This CDR3 spans 15 amino acids. V lost 3 bases and J lost 4, with 15 bases in between. CDR1 LNHNV and CDR2 YYDKDF come from the germline V gene (reference sequence). The CDR3 protein is CATSRGGGPGETQYF. The CDR3 DNA reads TGTGCCACCAGCAGGGGGGGGGGCCCAGGAGAGACCCAGTACTTC.

This clonotype turned up a few times. The CDR3 loop is CSADSGGASDTQYF. In DNA form, the CDR3 reads TGCAGTGCTGACTCCGGGGGGGCCTCAGATACGCAGTATTTT. The chain recombines TRBV20-1 with TRBJ2-3; 8 nucleotides line up with TRBD2. CDR1 DFQATT and CDR2 SNEGSKA come from the germline V gene (reference sequence). Trimming cost V 5 bases and J 4 bases; bases outside gene matches: 8. The CDR3 totals 14 residues.

This clonotype has more than one count but fewer than ten. The chain uses TRBV29-1 and TRBJ2-1, with TRBD1 identical over 7 bases. The CDR3 has 12 amino acids. CDR1 SQVTM and CDR2 ANQGSEA come from the germline V gene. J lost 7 bases, V lost 6 bases, and 6 bases had no gene match. The CDR3 sequence is CSVGDRPNEQFF. The CDR3 bases are TGCAGCGTGGGGGACAGACCTAATGAGCAGTTCTTC.

The J gene is TRBJ1-1, the V gene TRBV7-6, with a weak D call TRBD1 (5 bases). V was shortened by 5 bases and J by 3 bases, with 13 bases between the two germline ends. CDR1 and CDR2 (germline): SGHVS, FNYEAQ. CDR3 length: 14 residues. The CDR3 DNA follows: TGTGCCAGCAGCGGACCTGAGGGGTACACTGAAGCTTTCTTT. Translated, it gives CASSGPEGYTEAFF.

The V call is TRBV10-2, the J call TRBJ2-7, with 8 nucleotides matching TRBD2. Trimming took 10 bases from V and 3 from J; bases not matched to a gene: 8. CDR1 and CDR2 (germline): WSHSY, SAAADI. This CDR3 is built from 13 residues. The CDR3 region is CATTPGGGYEQYF. CDR3 bases: TGCGCCACCACTCCGGGAGGGGGCTACGAGCAGTACTTC.

This clonotype has only a few counts. This sequence joins TRBV6-4 and TRBJ2-1; 11 nucleotides align to TRBD2. The V and J ends lost 6 bases and 9 bases, in that order; junction bases with no gene match: 10. The CDR3 runs to 15 residues. Germline V lookup: CDR1 MRHNA, CDR2 SNTAGT. CDR3 sequence: CASSADSGRAAEQFF. The CDR3 region has the DNA TGTGCCAGCAGCGCCGATAGCGGGAGGGCCGCTGAGCAGTTCTTC.

The rearrangement joins TRBV28 to TRBJ1-6; D gene uncertain. The CDR3 is made up of 11 amino acids. Germline V gene lookup returns CDR1 MDHEN and CDR2 SYDVKM. V dropped 1 base and J dropped 12 bases, with 4 bases sitting between them. The CDR3 sequence is CASSLSKPLHF. In DNA, the CDR3 is TGTGCCAGCAGTTTATCTAAACCCCTCCACTTT. The full variable domain, rest sourced from reference TRBV28 and TRBJ1-6, is DVKVTQSSRYLVKRTGEKVFLECVQDMDHENMFWYRQDPGLGLRLIYFSYDVKMKEKGDIPEGYSVSREKKERFSLILESASTNQTSMYLCASSLSKPLHFGNGTRLTVT.

The V and J genes are TRBV24-1 and TRBJ2-5, with 9 bases aligning to TRBD1. The germline V gene has CDR1 KGHDR and CDR2 SFDVKD. The CDR3 runs 20 residues. The J segment lost 2 bases and the V segment lost 3 bases, leaving 18 bases of the junction unmatched. CDR3 nucleotide sequence: TGTGCCACCAGTGATCCGACAAAAAGGACAGGGGAGAACCCTCAAGAGACCCAGTACTTC. It translates to CATSDPTKRTGENPQETQYF.

This clonotype was seen repeatedly, ten times or more. This rearrangement joins TRBV6-2 or TRBV6-3 to TRBJ2-1; D is ambiguous. V was trimmed by 2 bases and J by 0 bases, leaving 11 bases between them. CDR3 length equals 16 residues. Germline V lookup: CDR1 MNHEY, CDR2 SVGEGT. The CDR3 nucleotides read TGTGCCAGCAGTTACATATTCGATCGCTCCTACAATGAGCAGTTCTTC. It is translated as CASSYIFDRSYNEQFF.

This clonotype was detected ten times or more. J is TRBJ2-1 and V is TRBV7-2; 14 bases agree with TRBD2. This CDR3 spans 13 amino acids. Germline V gene data show CDR1 as SGHTA and CDR2 as FQGNSA. After removal of 5 bases from V and 12 bases from J, the junction contained 3 bases not matched to a gene. The CDR3 bases are TGTGCCAGCAGCCTCGGACTAGCGGGAGGGCAGTTCTTC. Translation gives CASSLGLAGGQFF.

The genes are TRBV5-6 and TRBJ1-2; 12 nucleotides align to TRBD1. The V segment lost 4 bases and the J segment 0 bases; nucleotides outside the gene matches: 16. From germline, CDR1 is SGHDT and CDR2 YYEEEE. CDR3 length: 20 amino acids. The CDR3 nucleotides are TGTGCCAGCAGCCGAAACCAAGGTGCCGGGACAGGGGGCCCTAACTATGGCTACACCTTC. It encodes CASSRNQGAGTGGPNYGYTF.

This clonotype came up many times. The chain has TRBV2 and TRBJ2-2, with D possibly called TRBD1 or TRBD2 (5 bases each). With 7 bases removed from V and 4 bases from J, the gap between germline ends came to 16 bases. This CDR3 has 15 amino acids. The germline gives CDR1 SNHLY, CDR2 FYNNEI. For the CDR3, the DNA is TGTGCCAGCACCACCGGGACGATCGGCACCGGGGAGCTGTTTTTT. It is translated as CASTTGTIGTGELFF.

V gene TRBV6-2 or TRBV6-3 combines with J gene TRBJ2-7; unclear D gene. Per the germline V gene, CDR1 is MNHEY and CDR2 is SVGEGT. Trimming cost V 10 bases and J 1 base, with 11 bases left between them. The CDR3 covers 12 residues. The CDR3 sequence is CAKRVNSYEQYF. CDR3 coding DNA: TGTGCCAAGCGAGTAAATTCCTACGAGCAGTACTTC.

This chain joins TRBV7-2 and TRBJ2-1; 8 positions match TRBD2. The CDR3 length is 16 residues. Germline V gene lookup returns CDR1 SGHTA and CDR2 FQGNSA. With 0 bases clipped from V and 6 bases from J, the junction kept 7 bases outside the gene matches. The CDR3 loop is CASSLAGPAGVNEQFF. The CDR3 DNA reads TGTGCCAGCAGCTTAGCGGGACCAGCGGGAGTCAATGAGCAGTTCTTC.